This T cell receptor (beta chain) was observed in a study of regulatory T cells in long-lasting Graves disease. This clonotype was counted only a few times. V was clipped by 0 bases and J by 1 base, with 6 bases between them. The CDR3 is 14 residues long. Time point noted: newly diagnosed GD, antithyroid drugs for less than 3 months. Scientists built the TCR library using RNA that was extracted from PBMCs. Arm-PCR of CDR3 regions and iRepertoire HTBI primers were used to build TCR beta libraries. One entry per CDR3 protein results from TCRdb running MiXCR on the multiplex PCR reads. The table records hundreds of thousands of distinct CDR3 sequences, around 15% of them present only once. The same sample was also used in a study of T cells in Graves' hyperthyroidism and ophthalmopathy. As that report states: Researchers report that a 13 V-J model separated ophthalmopathy from stable hyperthyroidism.

The starting material was peripheral blood mononuclear cells (PBMCs), obtained at new diagnosis, from a patient treated with antithyroid drugs. J is TRBJ1-1 and V is TRBV12-3 or TRBV12-4; D is unclear. This clonotype originated in a middle-aged man with Graves disease. The CDR3: CASSLANRNTEAFF. The DNA of the CDR3 is TGTGCCAGCAGTTTAGCGAACAGGAACACTGAAGCTTTCTTT.